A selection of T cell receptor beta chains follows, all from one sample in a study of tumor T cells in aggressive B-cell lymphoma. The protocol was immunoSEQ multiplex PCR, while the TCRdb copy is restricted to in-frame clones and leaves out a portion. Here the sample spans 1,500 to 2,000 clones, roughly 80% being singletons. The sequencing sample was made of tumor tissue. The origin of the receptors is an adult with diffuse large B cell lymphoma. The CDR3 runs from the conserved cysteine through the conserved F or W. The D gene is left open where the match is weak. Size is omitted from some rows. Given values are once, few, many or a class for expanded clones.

CASSRRESTDTQYF | TGTGCCAGCAGCCGGCGGGAGAGCACAGATACGCAGTATTTT | TRBJ2-3 | TRBD2 | TRBV6-5 | NA
CASSELSGRTETQYF | TGTGCCAGCAGTGAATTGAGCGGGAGGACAGAGACCCAGTACTTC | TRBJ2-5 | TRBD2 | TRBV6-1 | few
CSVVIQGTETYSGANVLTF | TGCAGCGTTGTAATCCAGGGGACAGAAACGTACTCTGGGGCCAACGTCCTGACTTTC | TRBJ2-6 | TRBD1 | TRBV29-1 | NA
CASTDMGITGSYGYTF | TGTGCCAGTACAGATATGGGAATAACAGGGTCCTATGGCTACACCTTC | TRBJ1-2 | NA | TRBV19 | NA
CASSLEASGSWKTQYF | TGTGCTAGCAGCTTAGAGGCTAGCGGGAGCTGGAAGACCCAGTACTTC | TRBJ2-5 | TRBD2 | TRBV7-7 | NA
CASSPGSSGNYNEQFF | TGTGCCAGCAGCCCCGGGAGTAGCGGGAACTACAATGAGCAGTTCTTC | TRBJ2-1 | TRBD2 | TRBV7-9 | few
CASSNPGNTEAFF | TGCGCCAGCAGCAACCCGGGGAACACTGAAGCTTTCTTT | TRBJ1-1 | NA | TRBV4-1 | NA
CASREQGPYEQYF | TGTGCCAGCAGAGAACAGGGCCCCTACGAGCAGTACTTC | TRBJ2-7 | NA | TRBV2 | NA
CAWSYASGIVGETQYF | TGTGCCTGGAGTTATGCTAGCGGGATTGTTGGAGAGACCCAGTACTTC | TRBJ2-5 | TRBD2 | TRBV30 | NA
CASSQTTGELFF | TGTGCCAGCTCACAGACAACCGGGGAGCTGTTTTTT | TRBJ2-2 | NA | TRBV18 | once
CASSVSTPAGIDNEKLFF | TGTGCCAGCAGCGTATCCACACCCGCCGGGATAGACAATGAAAAACTGTTTTTT | TRBJ1-4 | NA | TRBV9 | NA
CASNRGTSWGEQFF | TGTGCCAGTAATAGAGGTACTAGCTGGGGTGAGCAGTTCTTC | TRBJ2-1 | NA | TRBV19 | NA
CASSGLERVAGYTF | TGTGCCAGCAGCGGCCTCGAGAGGGTTGCTGGCTACACCTTC | TRBJ1-2 | NA | TRBV9 | NA
CATSSDAGGLDEKLFF | TGTGCCACCAGCAGTGATGCAGGGGGCCTAGATGAAAAACTGTTTTTT | TRBJ1-4 | TRBD1 | TRBV15 | few
CASSNGNGYTF | TGTGCCAGCAGTAACGGGAATGGCTACACCTTC | TRBJ1-2 | NA | TRBV27 | NA
CASSLYREYQPQHF | TGTGCCAGCAGTTTGTATAGGGAGTATCAGCCCCAGCATTTT | TRBJ1-5 | NA | TRBV27 | NA
CASSLELAGFGTQYF | TGTGCCAGCAGCTTGGAGTTAGCGGGATTTGGGACCCAGTACTTC | TRBJ2-5 | TRBD2 | TRBV5-5 | NA
CASSYYDIQGNQPQHF | TGTGCCAGCAGTTACTACGATATTCAGGGGAATCAGCCCCAGCATTTT | TRBJ1-5 | NA | TRBV6-6 | NA